This T cell receptor (beta chain) was obtained from a study of blood T cells in healthy people across ages. The CDR3 has 17 residues. V dropped 6 bases and J dropped 2; count of bases not matched to a gene: 13. The germline CDR1 and CDR2 sequences are ENHRY and SYGVKD. The second PCR ran roughly 6 to 11 cycles with a sample-barcoded 5' primer and J-beta primers. Individual samples furnished no less than 3 million CDR3-containing paired-end reads apiece. MiXCR, run by TCRdb on the 5' RACE reads, gives a single entry per CDR3 protein. Among 700,000 or so distinct CDR3 sequences listed, 22% were seen once.

Material: blood. The genes are TRBV10-3 and TRBJ1-3, with 7 bases that match TRBD1. The TCR was taken from a man between 70 and 80 years old in good health. CDR3 nucleotides: TGTGCCATCAGACCTAGGGACAGCCCCAACACTGGAAACACCATATATTTT. It yields the protein CAIRPRDSPNTGNTIYF.